The next 10 T cell receptor beta chains were all read from a single sample in a study of shared clonotypes between healthy human individuals. The method was immunoSEQ multiplex PCR; TCRdb's version includes in-frame clones alone and lacks a portion of them. The sample has approximately 2.5 million clones, 85% to 95% seen once. The sequenced sample was naive CD4+ T cells sorted from blood. Documented subset: CD45RA+ positively selected. Receptors originate from a man aged 18 to 30 in good health.

This clone occurred once. Compared with germline, one end of the junction differs, possibly owing to a read error. The chain links TRBV7-9 to TRBJ2-3; D is unresolved. The CDR3 extends over 15 amino acids. Germline V CDR1 and CDR2: SEHNR, FQNEAQ (reference sequence). The CDR3 bases are TGTGCCAGCAGCTTAAATAGTCCGGGCACCGATACGCAGTATTTT. Translation: CASSLNSPGTDTQYF.

This clone was observed once. An end of the junction does not agree with germline; a read error may underlie this. This sample includes further DNA sequences coding for the same CDR3. The chain is built from TRBV28 and TRBJ2-6; D not certain. Germline V gene lookup returns CDR1 MDHEN and CDR2 SYDVKM. The CDR3 is 14 amino acids. CDR3 residues: CASSLQAGANVLTF. The DNA for the CDR3 is TGTGCCAGCAGTTTGCAGGCTGGCGCCAACGTCCTGACTTTC. Based on the CDR3 plus reference TRBV28 and TRBJ2-6, the full variable domain is DVKVTQSSRYLVKRTGEKVFLECVQDMDHENMFWYRQDPGLGLRLIYFSYDVKMKEKGDIPEGYSVSREKKERFSLILESASTNQTSMYLCASSLQAGANVLTFGAGSRLTVL.

The chain joins TRBV6-5 to TRBJ2-3; D remains ambiguous. Trimming removed 6 bases from V and 6 bases from J, with 13 bases in between. The CDR3 runs to 13 residues. Germline CDR1 is MNHEY and CDR2 is SVGAGI. The DNA of the CDR3 is TGTGCCAGCAGAAGTTACGTGGCGGATACGCAGTATTTT. This gives the protein CASRSYVADTQYF.

This clone was counted once. CDR3 sequence reads: CASSLAATGETQYF. In DNA, the CDR3 is TGTGCCAGCAGTTTGGCGGCTACGGGAGAGACCCAGTACTTC. This chain uses TRBV6-5 with TRBJ2-5; D is undetermined. Germline CDR1 MNHEY, CDR2 SVGAGI. The CDR3 covers 14 residues. The V end lost 4 bases, the J end lost 4 bases, and 13 bases lay between the germline ends.

The genes are TRBV6-5 and TRBJ2-7; D gene ambiguous. The V end lost 7 bases, the J end lost 4 bases, and 14 bases lay between the germline ends. CDR1 is MNHEY and CDR2 is SVGAGI in the germline V gene. The CDR3 is 13 residues long. CDR3 region: CASTSHWGYEQYF. The CDR3 region has the DNA TGTGCCAGCACATCGCACTGGGGTTACGAGCAGTACTTC.

The chain is built from TRBV7-2 and TRBJ1-3; D ambiguous. This CDR3 spans 17 amino acids. The V gene lost 1 base and the J gene lost 0 bases, with 13 bases spanning the gap. The germline V gene has CDR1 SGHTA and CDR2 FQGNSA. CDR3: CASSLEGFRLSGNTIYF. The CDR3 DNA reads TGTGCCAGCAGCTTAGAAGGTTTCAGACTCTCTGGAAACACCATATATTTT.

The V and J genes are TRBV20-1 and TRBJ2-7; perhaps TRBD1 as D (5 bases). Germline assignment: CDR1 DFQATT and CDR2 SNEGSKA (reference sequence). Trimming took off 5 bases at V and 7 bases at J, with 12 bases between the two ends. This CDR3 comprises 11 residues. Written as DNA, the CDR3 is TGCAGTGCTTTCAGGGTTCCTGAGCAGTACTTC. It is translated as CSAFRVPEQYF.

This rearrangement joins TRBV6-9 to TRBJ2-2; TRBD2 might be the D (6 bases). Germline V CDR1 and CDR2: MNHGY, SVAAGI. The CDR3 has 14 amino acids. V lost 3 bases and J 8 bases, leaving 13 bases between the germline ends. The chain's CDR3 is CASSYSTSGGELFF. The CDR3 DNA follows: TGTGCCAGCAGTTACTCGACCAGCGGGGGGGAGCTGTTTTTT.

The genes are TRBV4-1 and TRBJ1-1; D remains unclear. V was cut by 4 bases and J by 0 bases, with 9 bases left in between. The CDR3 is made up of 14 amino acids. Germline values: CDR1 MGHRA, CDR2 YSYEKL. This CDR3 is CASSPTAMNTEAFF. In DNA form, the CDR3 reads TGCGCCAGCAGCCCAACAGCGATGAACACTGAAGCTTTCTTT.

The chain joins TRBV20-1 to TRBJ2-1; unclear D gene. V gave up 6 bases and J gave up 8 bases, with 11 bases separating them. Germline CDR1 DFQATT, CDR2 SNEGSKA (reference sequence). The CDR3 is 11 amino acids. CDR3 DNA: TGCAGTGCCCCGGACCCCCATGAGCAGTTCTTC. This encodes CSAPDPHEQFF.